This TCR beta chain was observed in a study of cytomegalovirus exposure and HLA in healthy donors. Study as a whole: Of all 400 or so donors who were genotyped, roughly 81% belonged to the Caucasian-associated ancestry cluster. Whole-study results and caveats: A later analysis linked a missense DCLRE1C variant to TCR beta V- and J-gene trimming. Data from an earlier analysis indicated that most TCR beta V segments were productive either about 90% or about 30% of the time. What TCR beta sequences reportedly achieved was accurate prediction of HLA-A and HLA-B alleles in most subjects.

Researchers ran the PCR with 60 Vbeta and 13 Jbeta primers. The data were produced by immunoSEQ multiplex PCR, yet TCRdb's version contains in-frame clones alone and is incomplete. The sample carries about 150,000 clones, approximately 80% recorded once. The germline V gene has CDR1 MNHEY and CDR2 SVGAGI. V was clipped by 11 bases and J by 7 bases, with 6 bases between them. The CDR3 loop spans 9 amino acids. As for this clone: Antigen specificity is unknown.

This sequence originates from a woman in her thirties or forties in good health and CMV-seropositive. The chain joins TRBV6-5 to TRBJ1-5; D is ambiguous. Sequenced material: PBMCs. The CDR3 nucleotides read TGTGCCCGAGGACAGCCCCAGCATTTT. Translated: CARGQPQHF.